The clone carrying this TCR beta chain was counted a single time. This sample was included in a study of blood T cell repertoires in COVID-19. Whole-study context: Samples came from the United States, Italy and Spain, spanning acute and convalescent COVID-19. T cells, B-cell-depleted T cells, or PBMCs provided the cDNA or gDNA that served as material.

In the authors' workflow: Reference gene primers were amplified, and this amplification served to estimate nucleated cell counts. Profiling relied on immunoSEQ multiplex PCR, and the TCRdb table lists in-frame clones only, not all of them. V, J and clone size reflect that table, while D and trimming were determined from the DNA. The table includes about 150,000 clones, 84% detected once. CDR3 length: 13 residues. Trimming removed 3 bases at V and 4 bases at J, with 9 bases between. CDR1 GTSNPN and CDR2 SVGIG come from the germline V gene (reference sequence). Sequencing input: peripheral blood. This chain joins TRBV30 and TRBJ2-2; D remains ambiguous. This clonotype was sampled from a human donor in a cohort sampled during active COVID-19. CDR3 sequence (DNA): TGTGCCTGGAGGAGTCGGAGCACCGGGGAGCTGTTTTTT. This sequence encodes CAWRSRSTGELFF. Full variable domain (missing parts from reference TRBV30 and TRBJ2-2): SQTIHQWPATLVQPVGSPLSLECTVEGTSNPNLYWYRQAAGRGLQLLFYSVGIGQISSEVPQNLSASRPQDRQFILSSKKLLLSDSGFYLCAWRSRSTGELFFGEGSRLTVL.